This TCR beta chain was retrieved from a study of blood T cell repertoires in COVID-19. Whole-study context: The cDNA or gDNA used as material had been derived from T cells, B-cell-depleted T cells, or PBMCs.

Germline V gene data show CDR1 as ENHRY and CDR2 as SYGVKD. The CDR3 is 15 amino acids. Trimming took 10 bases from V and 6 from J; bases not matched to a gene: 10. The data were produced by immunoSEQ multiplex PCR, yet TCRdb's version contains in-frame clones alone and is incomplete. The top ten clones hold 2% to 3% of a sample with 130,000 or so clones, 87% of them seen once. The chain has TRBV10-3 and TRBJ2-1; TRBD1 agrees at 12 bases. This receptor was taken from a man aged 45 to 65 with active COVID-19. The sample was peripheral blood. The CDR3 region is CATKGGTGGLNEQFF. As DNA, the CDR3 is TGTGCCACCAAAGGGGGGACAGGGGGCCTCAATGAGCAGTTCTTC.